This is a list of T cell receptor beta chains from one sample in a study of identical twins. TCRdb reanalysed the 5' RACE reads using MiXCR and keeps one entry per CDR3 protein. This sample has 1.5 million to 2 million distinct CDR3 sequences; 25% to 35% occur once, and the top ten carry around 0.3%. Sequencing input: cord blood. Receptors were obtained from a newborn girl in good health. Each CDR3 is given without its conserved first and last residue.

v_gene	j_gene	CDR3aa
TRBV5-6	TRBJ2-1	ASSLENGLHYNEQF
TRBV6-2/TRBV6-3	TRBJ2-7	ASSSPGTFYEQY
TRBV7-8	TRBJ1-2	ASSFWTLDSNYGYT
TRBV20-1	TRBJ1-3	SVSSDSGNAIY
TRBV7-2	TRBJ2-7	ASSLAGLRSYEQY
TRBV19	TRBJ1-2	ASTPRVGSSTYGYT
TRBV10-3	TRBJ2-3	AISYSGGAADTQY
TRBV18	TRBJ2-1	ASSPSGGPSLNEQF
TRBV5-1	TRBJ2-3	ASSLGINARGDTQY
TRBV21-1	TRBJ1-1	ASSTVLRRDTEAF
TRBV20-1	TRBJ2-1	SATSGGAVAGVHEQF
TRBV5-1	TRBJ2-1	ASSLGQGFERF
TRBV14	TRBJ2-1	ASSPFWPYYNEQF
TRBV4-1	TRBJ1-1	ASSQTGGRETF
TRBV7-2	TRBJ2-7	ASSHGLASSYEQY
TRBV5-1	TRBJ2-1	ASSSNRGPDNEQF
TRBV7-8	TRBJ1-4	ASRSGQGQEKLF
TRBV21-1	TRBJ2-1	ASSKDPRSPNEQF
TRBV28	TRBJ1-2	ASSRPGQGVYGYT
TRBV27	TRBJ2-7	ASSLKRDGTYEQY
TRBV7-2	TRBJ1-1	ASSLSSGQGAEKAF
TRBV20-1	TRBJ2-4	SAVAGLAAAKNIQY
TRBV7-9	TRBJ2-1	ASSPPSFQYNEQF
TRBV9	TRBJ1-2	ASSAGGAGYGYT
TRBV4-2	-	ASSLGGGGSGRNLYEQY
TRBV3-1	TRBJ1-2	ASSQDGISNYGYT
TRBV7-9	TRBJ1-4	ASADRRLATNEKLF
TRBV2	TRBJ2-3	ASSRTSGRGADTQY
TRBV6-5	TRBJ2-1	ASSYRGQGAMIEQF
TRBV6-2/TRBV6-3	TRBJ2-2	ASSVPRWDANTGELF
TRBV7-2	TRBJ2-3	ASSNGVGGRTDTQY
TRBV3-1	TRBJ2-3	ASSRPLVTTDTQY
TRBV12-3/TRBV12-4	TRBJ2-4	ASSPWTGGPKNIQY
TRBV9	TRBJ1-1	ASSPRPGWTNTEAF
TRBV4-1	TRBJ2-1	ASSQGSSWGKEQF
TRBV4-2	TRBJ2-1	ASSQDIGPNEQF
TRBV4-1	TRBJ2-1	ASSQRTLVNEQF
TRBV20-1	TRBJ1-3	SAPATASSGNTIY
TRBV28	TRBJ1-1	ASSAGQGRYTEAF
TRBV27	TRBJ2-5	ASSQRTSGGYNEQY
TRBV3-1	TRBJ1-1	ASSPGPGGSDTEAF
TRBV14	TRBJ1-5	ASSREDDSNQPQH
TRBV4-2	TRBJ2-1	ASSQGGRDRNEQF
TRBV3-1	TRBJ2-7	ASSQRGTIYEQY
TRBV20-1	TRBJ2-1	SAILSLKGVNEQF
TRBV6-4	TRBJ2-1	ASSEASYYNEQF
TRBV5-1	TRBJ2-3	ASSLVGFRGDTQY
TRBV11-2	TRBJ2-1	ASSSKGTSGGHYNEQF
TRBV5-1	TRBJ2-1	ASSLVAGGPIDEQF
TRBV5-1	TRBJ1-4	ASSLIEANEKLF
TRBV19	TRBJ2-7	ASQETGTGSYEQY
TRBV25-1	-	ASSEWESSSYNEQY
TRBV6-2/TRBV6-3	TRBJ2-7	ASSKLRGYEQY
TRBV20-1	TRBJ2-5	SAGLVIHGQY